One and the same sample provided the 4 T cell receptor beta chains below, sequenced in a study of blood T cell repertoires in COVID-19. TCRdb's copy holds only in-frame clones and misses some; the assay was immunoSEQ multiplex PCR. Of approximately 60,000 clones in the sample, roughly 87% were seen once. Material for sequencing was peripheral blood. These receptors were collected from a woman of 80 years or more with COVID-19, enrolled during active disease.

V and J are TRBV10-3 and TRBJ2-1, with D perhaps being TRBD1 or TRBD2 (6 bases each). CDR1 ENHRY and CDR2 SYGVKD come from the germline V gene. V dropped 10 bases and J dropped 1 base, with 11 bases sitting between them. The CDR3 extends over 13 amino acids. As DNA, the CDR3 is TGTGCCAACAGGGACTCTTCCTACAATGAGCAGTTCTTC. Its protein product is CANRDSSYNEQFF.

The V and J genes are TRBV3-1 (or the pseudogene TRBV3-2) and TRBJ1-5; perhaps TRBD1 as D (5 bases). The CDR3 totals 14 residues. Germline loops: CDR1 LGHDT, CDR2 YNNKEL (reference sequence). The V gene lost 4 bases and the J gene lost 0 bases, with 7 bases spanning the gap. In DNA form, the CDR3 reads TGTGCCAGCAGCCGACAGCATAGCAATCAGCCCCAGCATTTT. As protein: CASSRQHSNQPQHF.

The J gene is TRBJ2-1, the V gene TRBV27; TRBD1 agrees at 9 bases. This CDR3 comprises 18 residues. CDR1 is MNHEY, CDR2 SMNVEV, per germline (reference sequence). V was clipped by 5 bases and J by 8 bases; unmatched bases: 19. This chain's CDR3 is CASSTRVTGQGLPDEQFF. CDR3 coding DNA: TGTGCCAGCAGTACACGGGTCACGGGACAGGGCTTACCGGATGAGCAGTTCTTC.

This chain uses TRBV3-1 (or the pseudogene TRBV3-2) with TRBJ1-3; TRBD1 might be the D (5 bases). The length of the CDR3 is 15 residues. Per the germline V gene, CDR1 is LGHDT and CDR2 is YNNKEL (reference sequence). The V and J ends lost 4 bases and 0 bases respectively, with 10 bases between them. The CDR3 DNA follows: TGTGCCAGCAGCCCCACAGGCCACTCTGGAAACACCATATATTTT. Protein product: CASSPTGHSGNTIYF.